Listed below are T cell receptor beta chains from one sample, sequenced in a study of PD-L1 blockade in urothelial cancer. Using immunoSEQ multiplex PCR, the repertoire was profiled, and TCRdb retains in-frame clones only, with some absent. The table records approximately 32,000 clones, roughly 82% of them present only once. The source material was PBMCs, sampled around atezolizumab (anti-PD-L1) treatment. The receptors stem from a man in his fifties or sixties with urothelial cancer. Both conserved end residues are part of each CDR3.

V gene	J gene	CDR3 protein
TRBV7-2	TRBJ2-5	CASSLGLLAGGRETQYF
TRBV7-3	TRBJ2-3	CASSPARSDTQYF
TRBV14	TRBJ1-6	CASSQEFRTGAAGSNSPLHF
TRBV30	TRBJ2-5	CAWSRGGVETQYF
TRBV6-1	TRBJ2-3	CASSGPGQGLTDTQYF
TRBV28	TRBJ2-5	CASSSFQETQYF
TRBV18	TRBJ1-1	CASSPVKGAIHTEAFF
TRBV6-1	TRBJ1-4	CASSEGGTGLSEKLFF
TRBV7-8	TRBJ2-5	CASSARLGQETQYF
TRBV7-9	TRBJ2-7	CASSLAGPYEQYF
TRBV5-1	TRBJ2-7	CASSFEGDMGQYF
TRBV14	TRBJ2-7	CASSQERRGKQYF
TRBV14	TRBJ1-2	CASSQDSGQARSYTF
TRBV28	TRBJ2-7	CASSPPGGGHYEQYF
TRBV6-1	TRBJ2-3	CASSDSGGAGDTQYF
TRBV11-2	TRBJ1-6	CASSRLSNSPLHF
TRBV6-5	TRBJ1-6	CASSTIGTGLLHF
TRBV10-1	TRBJ2-1	CASSEERNTGGVNEQFF
TRBV5-6	TRBJ1-1	CASSLVGSGGADGAFF
TRBV5-1	TRBJ1-1	CASSLGGVTNTEAFF
TRBV6-5	TRBJ2-7	CASSRSRGDYEQYF
TRBV5-1	TRBJ2-7	CASSLAPSSDSYEQYF
TRBV18	TRBJ2-7	CASSPSAGGPGEQYF
TRBV2	TRBJ1-4	CASSRDGGKLFF
TRBV19	TRBJ2-7	CASSKSSGYSYEQYF
TRBV5-1	TRBJ1-2	CASRTGISGYGYTF
TRBV2	TRBJ2-7	CASRDGQTSYEQYF
TRBV30	TRBJ1-2	CAWSTGDSRGYTF
TRBV5-4	TRBJ1-2	CASSLGQDYGYTF
TRBV7-3	TRBJ2-1	CASSLDRDNEQFF
TRBV19	TRBJ2-3	CASSLRLLRGQGGTDTQYF
TRBV10-2	TRBJ2-2	CASRHGTANTGELFF
TRBV2	TRBJ1-2	CASSERTGFYGYTF
TRBV2	TRBJ2-7	CASRGGVSSYEQYF
TRBV28	TRBJ2-5	CASTPRGKRQETQYF
TRBV7-9	TRBJ1-3	CASNRGLSSGNTIYF
TRBV30	TRBJ2-3	CAWSPGLRRTDTQYF
TRBV28	TRBJ2-1	CASSRDSSSSYNEQFF
TRBV7-8	TRBJ1-6	CASSLRDTSSYNSPLHF
TRBV2	TRBJ2-3	CASSSGTLIDTDTQYF
TRBV4-2	TRBJ2-2	CASSQEGGGTGELFF
TRBV4-1	TRBJ2-3	CASSQGGLAGPPDTQYF
TRBV6-6	TRBJ1-1	CASSPGYPEAFF
TRBV6-1	TRBJ1-2	CASSDRYYGYTF
TRBV12-5	TRBJ2-7	CASGFGSSEQYF
TRBV5-1	TRBJ2-3	CASSRTGTGADTQYF
TRBV7-2	TRBJ2-7	CASSLGQSYYEQYF
TRBV28	TRBJ1-4	CASTLSGSNEKLFF
TRBV5-1	TRBJ1-1	CASSLAVNTEAFF
TRBV7-9	TRBJ2-3	CASSLQGLRTDTQYF
TRBV5-5	TRBJ1-5	CASALRSSGQPQHF
TRBV2	TRBJ1-4	CASSEREKLFF
TRBV2	TRBJ1-2	CASSEAGDYGYTF
TRBV7-2	TRBJ1-1	CASSSQGNTEAFF
TRBV2	TRBJ1-1	CASSEEQGWAEAFF
TRBV10-3	TRBJ1-2	CAISEQQGLYGYTF
TRBV7-2	TRBJ1-3	CASTKYRDNSGNTIYF
TRBV7-9	TRBJ2-5	CASSLSTGAQETQYF
TRBV19	TRBJ1-2	CASSIGTGALGNYGYTF
TRBV7-2	TRBJ1-5	CASSSEGGSNQPQHF